Listed here are 15 T cell receptor beta chains from one sample, sequenced in a study of Graves' ophthalmopathy and Graves' hyperthyroidism (dated 2018 in TCRdb). The data were produced on an Illumina HiSeq 2000. For repertoire sequencing, TCR beta CDR3 regions were amplified from RNA transcripts. The first round was an RT-PCR using HTBI primers with the Qiagen OneStep RT-PCR kit, and this first round was followed by a second-round multiplex PCR, then size selection and purification. TCRdb passed the public sequencing reads through fastp at Q25 and MiXCR, retaining productive beta sequences. Each record represents a unique CDR3 protein, reported with the most common genes and DNA among its rows. The sample table holds 350,000 to 450,000 distinct CDR3 sequences, of which around 21% were seen once. The leading ten clones occupy 3% of the sample. Sequencing input: peripheral blood. These TCRs come from a woman younger than 35 with stable Graves' hyperthyroidism. Donor details come from another sample of the same person, matched by shared clones.

The chain employs TRBV5-1 and TRBJ1-5; 7 bases match TRBD1. The trim removed 4 bases at V and 1 base at J, leaving 17 bases unmatched. The CDR3 sequence is 19 residues long. CDR1 and CDR2 from the germline V gene are SGHRS and YFSETQ. The chain's CDR3 is CASSTPGQRIAFSNQPQHF. The DNA of the CDR3 is TGCGCCAGCAGCACCCCGGGACAGAGGATCGCGTTCAGCAATCAGCCCCAGCATTTT.

The table lists this clonotype with many counts. The chain couples TRBV7-2 to TRBJ2-7; D gene uncertain. The CDR3 length is 14 residues. Germline loops: CDR1 SGHTA, CDR2 FQGNSA. The V gene lost 5 bases and the J gene lost 2 bases, with 13 bases spanning the gap. In DNA form, the CDR3 reads TGTGCCAGCAGCCTTCGACTGGCCCCCTACGAGCAGTACTTC. It yields the protein CASSLRLAPYEQYF.

This chain links TRBV18 with TRBJ2-7; no firm D call. Deletions cut 2 bases from V and 1 base from J, with 15 bases between. This CDR3 contains 16 residues. Germline CDR1 reads KGHSH; CDR2 reads LQKENI. The CDR3 here is CASSPTVGFFSYEQYF. CDR3 bases: TGTGCCAGCTCACCAACTGTAGGGTTTTTTTCCTACGAGCAGTACTTC.

This chain connects TRBV5-6 to TRBJ2-7, with D uncertain. The CDR3 contains 15 residues. Trimming cost V 1 base and J 4 bases, with 15 bases left between them. The germline V gene encodes CDR1 SGHDT and CDR2 YYEEEE. Here the CDR3 reads CASSLSHRLTYEQYF. CDR3 nucleotides: TGTGCCAGCAGCTTGTCCCATAGGCTAACTTACGAGCAGTACTTC.

This clonotype was counted ten times or more. The chain is built from TRBV29-1 and TRBJ2-3; 9 bases align to TRBD2. The germline V gene encodes CDR1 SQVTM and CDR2 ANQGSEA. J was trimmed by 5 bases and V by 8 bases; bases with no gene match: 17. This CDR3 comprises 16 residues. The CDR3 protein is CSSPWLKREVGDTQYF. CDR3 bases: TGCAGCTCCCCTTGGCTGAAGCGGGAGGTCGGAGATACGCAGTATTTT.

The rearrangement links TRBV7-3 to TRBJ2-6; no clear D. Germline loops: CDR1 SGHTA, CDR2 FQGTGA. Trimming stripped 4 bases from V and 2 bases from J, with 12 bases between. CDR3 length: 16 residues. The CDR3 sequence: CASSSPAKTGANVLTF. In DNA, the CDR3 is TGTGCCAGCAGCTCGCCCGCAAAGACTGGGGCCAACGTCCTGACTTTC.

The V call is TRBV5-1, the J call TRBJ2-7, with TRBD1 matching 12 bases. The CDR3 extends over 16 amino acids. Germline V gene lookup returns CDR1 SGHRS and CDR2 YFSETQ. With 4 bases clipped from V and 6 bases from J, the junction kept 11 bases outside the gene matches. For the CDR3, the DNA is TGCGCCAGCAGCGGTTACCGGGACAGGGGGCGTAGCGAGCAGTACTTC. Encoded protein: CASSGYRDRGRSEQYF.

The chain links TRBV20-1 to TRBJ2-5; D uncertain. Per germline, CDR1 DFQATT and CDR2 SNEGSKA (reference sequence). The V gene lost 1 base and the J gene lost 1 base, with 10 bases spanning the gap. The CDR3 sequence is 14 residues long. The CDR3 nucleotides read TGCAGTGCTAGAGGGCACTCCCCCCAAGAGACCCAGTACTTC. Amino acid sequence: CSARGHSPQETQYF.

This clonotype was seen only a few times. A clone one base away is much larger, so this may be a read error. The chain couples TRBV12-3 or TRBV12-4 to TRBJ2-2, with TRBD2 matching over 10 bases. This CDR3 comprises 16 residues. The CDR3 nucleotides are TGTGCCAGCAGTAGTACTAGCGGGACGAACACCGGGGAGCTGTGTTTT. Translating gives CASSSTSGTNTGELCF.

In this sample, this clonotype turned up many times. The gene calls are TRBV19 and TRBJ2-4; 15 nucleotides agree with TRBD2. The V segment lost 5 bases and the J segment 10 bases; nucleotides outside the gene matches: 12. In germline, CDR1 is LNHDA, CDR2 SQIVND (reference sequence). The CDR3 has 17 residues. CDR3 DNA sequence: TGTGCCAGTAGTCCCCGGACTAGCGGGAGGGCCAGGGGAATTCAGTACTTC. It encodes CASSPRTSGRARGIQYF.

There are a few counts of this clonotype. The rearrangement links TRBV3-1 to TRBJ1-1, with TRBD1 identical over 7 bases. The CDR3 loop spans 14 amino acids. The germline gives CDR1 LGHDT, CDR2 YNNKEL (reference sequence). J gave up 5 bases and V 4 bases, and 7 bases lay outside the gene matches. The CDR3: CASSPVPQGTEAFF. Here the CDR3 DNA reads TGTGCCAGCAGCCCTGTCCCACAGGGGACTGAAGCTTTCTTT. The full variable domain, with the rest looked up from reference TRBV3-1 and TRBJ1-1, is DTAVSQTPKYLVTQMGNDKSIKCEQNLGHDTMYWYKQDSKKFLKIMFSYNNKELIINETVPNRFSPKSPDKAHLNLHINSLELGDSAVYFCASSPVPQGTEAFFGQGTRLTVV.

This clonotype was found many times. The chain employs TRBV12-3 or TRBV12-4 and TRBJ1-1; D is uncertain. V was pared by 2 bases and J by 5 bases, with 9 bases between. The CDR3 runs 13 residues. The CDR3 DNA follows: TGTGCCAGCAGTTTACGCCATGGGACTGAAGCTTTCTTT. This gives the protein CASSLRHGTEAFF.

Many counts were recorded for this clonotype. The CDR3 nucleotides read TGTGCCAGCAGTTTCGGGGCCAGCAGGAGCTACGAGCAGTACTTC. Translating it yields CASSFGASRSYEQYF. The chain joins TRBV6-2 or TRBV6-3 to TRBJ2-7; D is perhaps TRBD1 or TRBD2 (5 bases each). The CDR3 sequence is 15 residues long. Trimming left V 4 bases short and J 3 bases short, with 16 bases between. Per the germline V gene, CDR1 is MNHEY and CDR2 is SVGEGT.

The sample holds many counts of this clonotype. The chain recombines TRBV7-9 with TRBJ2-2; D not certain. Germline-derived CDR1 and CDR2 are SEHNR and FQNEAQ (reference sequence). Between the trimmed V and J ends, which lost 2 bases and 1 base, there was a span of 5 bases. This CDR3 is 14 amino acids long. CDR3: CASSLYQNTGELFF. CDR3 nucleotide sequence: TGTGCCAGCAGCTTATATCAGAACACCGGGGAGCTGTTTTTT.

Ten or more counts support this clonotype. The chain employs TRBV11-2 and TRBJ1-1, with 10 bases fitting TRBD1. The CDR3 is 16 amino acids. Germline-derived CDR1 and CDR2 are SGHAT and FQNNGV. The ends lost 5 bases at V and 0 bases at J; junction bases unmatched: 6. The CDR3 nucleotides are TGTGCCAGCAGCCTGACAGGGGGCTTCATGAACACTGAAGCTTTCTTT. As protein: CASSLTGGFMNTEAFF.